This passage covers 11 T cell receptor beta chains from one sample sequenced in a study of cytomegalovirus exposure and HLA in healthy donors. The study ran its PCR with 60 Vbeta and 13 Jbeta primers. TCRdb keeps only in-frame clones here, not all; method: immunoSEQ multiplex PCR. The top ten clones hold about 2.1% of a sample with about 90,000 clones, approximately 84% of them seen once. Source material: PBMCs. The receptors stem from a man aged 18 to 29 in good health and CMV-seronegative.

This sequence joins TRBV14 and TRBJ2-7; 7 bases are shared with TRBD2. After removal of 4 bases from V and 0 bases from J, the junction contained 18 bases not matched to a gene. This CDR3 contains 19 residues. Germline V gives CDR1 SGHDN, CDR2 FVKESK. Written as DNA, the CDR3 is TGTGCCAGCAGCCGGGCGGCTGGTCTAGGAGCGGGGTACTCCTACGAGCAGTACTTC. Residues: CASSRAAGLGAGYSYEQYF.

The V gene is TRBV4-1, the J gene TRBJ1-6; possible D gene TRBD1, 6 bases. Per the germline V gene, CDR1 is MGHRA and CDR2 is YSYEKL. The V end was cut by 0 bases, the J end by 6 bases, with 12 bases between. The CDR3 is 16 amino acids. This CDR3 is CASSQEVRTVNSPLHF. The CDR3 DNA follows: TGCGCCAGCAGCCAAGAGGTCCGGACAGTTAATTCACCCCTCCACTTT.

CDR3 bases: TGCAGCGTAGGACTAGCGTTAAACACCGGGGAGCTGTTTTTT. This gives the protein CSVGLALNTGELFF. V and J are TRBV29-1 and TRBJ2-2; 9 bases align to TRBD2. Germline V gene sequence: CDR1 SQVTM, CDR2 ANQGSEA. Losses at the gene ends were 6 bases for V and 2 bases for J; bases not matched to a gene: 4. This CDR3 has 14 amino acids.

The chain is built from TRBV7-8 and TRBJ2-2; possibly TRBD1 for D (6 bases). V shed 4 bases and J shed 2 bases, with 14 bases lying between them. Germline V gene lookup returns CDR1 SGHVS and CDR2 FQNEAQ. This CDR3 contains 16 residues. CDR3 DNA: TGTGCCAGCAGCTCCTCCGGGACAATAAACACCGGGGAGCTGTTTTTT. Its protein is CASSSSGTINTGELFF.

This chain connects TRBV11-3 to TRBJ1-2; D call uncertain. The CDR3 contains 15 residues. Trimming pared 5 bases from V and 4 bases from J, leaving 17 bases between. The germline gives CDR1 SGHNT, CDR2 YENEEA. CDR3 DNA: TGTGCCAGCAGCCTTCCAGCGGGGATGGGCTATGGCTACACCTTC. Amino acids: CASSLPAGMGYGYTF.

V and J are TRBV6-5 and TRBJ1-2; D is perhaps TRBD1 (6 bases). The CDR3 has 13 amino acids. Trimming removed 4 bases at V and 6 bases at J, with 12 bases between. The germline CDR1 and CDR2 sequences are MNHEY and SVGAGI. The CDR3 is CASSFYRENGYTF. The CDR3 nucleotides are TGTGCCAGCAGTTTCTACAGGGAAAATGGCTACACCTTC.

The CDR3 here is CASSHISEAFF. CDR3 bases: TGTGCCAGCAGCCATATATCCGAAGCTTTCTTT. The rearrangement uses TRBV14 and TRBJ1-1; D gene ambiguous. Germline V gene sequence: CDR1 SGHDN, CDR2 FVKESK. The CDR3 totals 11 residues. V was clipped by 3 bases and J by 8 bases, with 7 bases between them.

In DNA form, the CDR3 reads TGTGCCAGCCTCTGGGTCACAGGGCTAACCCAGCATTTT. This codes for CASLWVTGLTQHF. The gene calls are TRBV6-1 and TRBJ1-5; D possibly corresponds to TRBD1 (6 bases). V was trimmed by 8 bases and J by 11 bases, leaving 19 bases between them. Germline V CDR1 and CDR2: MNHNS, SASEGT. The CDR3 covers 13 residues.

The chain has TRBV4-2 and TRBJ2-5, with 8 bases aligning to TRBD2. The trim removed 4 bases at V and 2 bases at J, leaving 9 bases unmatched. This CDR3 has 16 amino acids. The germline V gene has CDR1 LGHNA and CDR2 YNFKEQ. CDR3 amino acids: CASSRGTGGDQETQYF. CDR3 DNA: TGTGCCAGCAGCCGCGGGACGGGGGGGGATCAAGAGACCCAGTACTTC.

The chain joins TRBV18 to TRBJ2-7; 7 bases are shared with TRBD2. The CDR3 runs to 13 residues. Trimming cost V 6 bases and J 3 bases; bases outside gene matches: 5. Germline lookup yields CDR1 KGHSH and CDR2 LQKENI. As DNA, the CDR3 is TGTGCCAGCTCTGCCAGCGGGAACTACGAGCAGTACTTC. It codes for CASSASGNYEQYF. Looking up the rest from reference TRBV18 and TRBJ2-7 gives the full variable domain: NAGVMQNPRHLVRRRGQEARLRCSPMKGHSHVYWYRQLPEEGLKFMVYLQKENIIDESGMPKERFSAEFPKEGPSILRIQQVVRGDSAAYFCASSASGNYEQYFGPGTRLTVT.

The V gene is TRBV29-1, the J gene TRBJ2-1, with TRBD2 identical over 12 bases. CDR1 and CDR2 (germline): SQVTM, ANQGSEA. With 6 bases clipped from V and 7 bases from J, the junction kept 7 bases outside the gene matches. This CDR3 is built from 14 residues. The CDR3 here is CSVILAGGGNEQFF. The CDR3 coding sequence is TGCAGCGTCATACTAGCGGGGGGTGGGAATGAGCAGTTCTTC.